This TCR beta chain was obtained from a study of blood T cell repertoires in COVID-19. Study-level background: PBMCs, B-cell-depleted T cells, or T cells were the source of the cDNA or gDNA that made up the material.

Measured with immunoSEQ multiplex PCR; TCRdb has only the in-frame clones, and not every one. In the table there are around 250,000 clones, roughly nine tenths of which are singletons. V dropped 6 bases and J dropped 1 base, with 13 bases sitting between them. Germline V gene data show CDR1 as MNHEY and CDR2 as SVGAGI. CDR3 length: 14 residues. The material sequenced was peripheral blood. The sequence was obtained from a man aged 55 to 70 with acute or convalescent COVID-19. This chain connects TRBV6-5 to TRBJ2-7, with a possible D match to TRBD1 (6 bases). CDR3 region: CASSPGHISYEQYF. In DNA form, the CDR3 reads TGTGCCAGCAGCCCGGGACATATATCCTACGAGCAGTACTTC.